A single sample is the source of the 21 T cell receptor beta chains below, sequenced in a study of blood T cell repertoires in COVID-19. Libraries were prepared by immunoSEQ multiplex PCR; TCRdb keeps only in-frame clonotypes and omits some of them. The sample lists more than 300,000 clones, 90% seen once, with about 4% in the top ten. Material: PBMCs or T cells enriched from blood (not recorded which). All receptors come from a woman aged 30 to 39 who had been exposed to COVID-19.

CDR3 DNA: TGCGCCAGCAGCCACCCCGGGACTAGCGGGGGGGCTAGCACAGATACGCAGTATTTT. Its protein product is CASSHPGTSGGASTDTQYF. V is TRBV4-1 and J is TRBJ2-3; TRBD2 agrees at 16 bases. The CDR3 is made up of 19 amino acids. Looked up from germline, CDR1 is MGHRA and CDR2 is YSYEKL. J lost 0 bases, V lost 3 bases, and 6 bases had no gene match.

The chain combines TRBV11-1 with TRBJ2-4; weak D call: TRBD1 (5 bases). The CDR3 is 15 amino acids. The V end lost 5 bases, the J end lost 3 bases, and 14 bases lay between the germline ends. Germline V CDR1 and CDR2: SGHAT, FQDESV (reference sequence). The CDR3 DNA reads TGTGCCAGCAGCACAGATCAGGGAATCAAAAACATTCAGTACTTC. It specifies CASSTDQGIKNIQYF.

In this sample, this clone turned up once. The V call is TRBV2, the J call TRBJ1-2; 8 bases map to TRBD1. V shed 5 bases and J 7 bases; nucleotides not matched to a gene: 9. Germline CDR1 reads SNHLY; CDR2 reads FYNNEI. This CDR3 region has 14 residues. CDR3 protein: CASSQGQVPVGYTF. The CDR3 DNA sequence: TGTGCCAGCAGTCAGGGACAGGTCCCTGTTGGCTACACCTTC.

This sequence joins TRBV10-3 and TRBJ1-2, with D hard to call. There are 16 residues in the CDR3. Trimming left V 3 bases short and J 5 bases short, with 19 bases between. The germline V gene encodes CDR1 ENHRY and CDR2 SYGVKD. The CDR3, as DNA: TGTGCCATCAGTGATCTTCAGTCAGGCTCTCCGTATGGCTACACCTTC. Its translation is CAISDLQSGSPYGYTF.

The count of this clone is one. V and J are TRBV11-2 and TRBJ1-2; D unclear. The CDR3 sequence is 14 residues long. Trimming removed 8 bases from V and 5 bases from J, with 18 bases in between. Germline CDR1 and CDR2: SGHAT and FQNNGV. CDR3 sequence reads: CASDGRAAVYGYTF. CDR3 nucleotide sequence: TGTGCCAGCGACGGGCGGGCAGCCGTGTATGGCTACACCTTC. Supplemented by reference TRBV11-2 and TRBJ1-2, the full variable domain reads EAGVAQSPRYKIIEKRQSVAFWCNPISGHATLYWYQQILGQGPKLLIQFQNNGVVDDSQLPKDRFSAERLKGVDSTLKIQPAKLEDSAVYLCASDGRAAVYGYTFGSGTRLTVV.

This CDR3 reads CASSPGQNSYNEQFF. CDR3 sequence (DNA): TGTGCCAGCAGCCCCGGACAGAATTCCTACAATGAGCAGTTCTTC. This sequence joins TRBV5-5 and TRBJ2-1, with TRBD1 as a possible D gene (6 bases). V lost 4 bases and J lost 1, with 12 bases in between. CDR1 and CDR2 (germline): SGHKS, YYEKEE (reference sequence). CDR3 size: 15 residues.

In DNA form, the CDR3 reads TGTGCCAGCTCAGTTTACAGGGGGCGTCAGAACACTGAAGCTTTCTTT. Amino acid sequence: CASSVYRGRQNTEAFF. The rearrangement links TRBV18 to TRBJ1-1, with 9 positions matching TRBD1. Germline V gives CDR1 KGHSH, CDR2 LQKENI. The CDR3 consists of 16 residues. V lost 5 bases, J lost 1 base, and 8 bases stayed unmatched.

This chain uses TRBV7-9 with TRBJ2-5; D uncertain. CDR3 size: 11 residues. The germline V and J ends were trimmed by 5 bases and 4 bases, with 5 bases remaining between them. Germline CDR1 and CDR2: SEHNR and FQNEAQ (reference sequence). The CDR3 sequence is CASSPLETQYF. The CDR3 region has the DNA TGTGCCAGCAGCCCACTAGAGACCCAGTACTTC.

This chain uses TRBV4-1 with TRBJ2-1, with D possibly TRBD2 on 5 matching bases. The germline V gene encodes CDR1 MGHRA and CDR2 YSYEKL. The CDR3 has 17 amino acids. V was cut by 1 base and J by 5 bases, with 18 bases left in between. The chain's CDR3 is CASSQVGSPKTNNEQFF. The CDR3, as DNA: TGCGCCAGCAGCCAAGTAGGGAGCCCGAAAACTAACAATGAGCAGTTCTTC.

CDR3 nucleotides: TGCGCCAGCGGCGCCGGGACTCAAGAGACCCAGTACTTC. Amino acids: CASGAGTQETQYF. The chain carries TRBV5-1 and TRBJ2-5; TRBD2 might be the D (6 bases). The CDR3 length is 13 residues. The germline gives CDR1 SGHRS, CDR2 YFSETQ. V was pared by 7 bases and J by 2 bases, with 12 bases between.

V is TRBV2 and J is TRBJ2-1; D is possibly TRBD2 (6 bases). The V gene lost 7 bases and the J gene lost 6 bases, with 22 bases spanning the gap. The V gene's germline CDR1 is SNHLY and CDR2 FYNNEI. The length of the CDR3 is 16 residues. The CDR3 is CASKDSRVGSGNEQFF. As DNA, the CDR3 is TGTGCCAGCAAAGACAGTAGAGTCGGGAGTGGCAATGAGCAGTTCTTC.

CDR3 coding DNA: TGTGCCAGCAGCTTGGTTAGACAGCCCTATGGCTACACCTTC. Its translation: CASSLVRQPYGYTF. This chain uses TRBV5-6 with TRBJ1-2, with D possibly TRBD1 on 5 matching bases. The CDR3 consists of 14 residues. Per the germline V gene, CDR1 is SGHDT and CDR2 is YYEEEE. The V gene lost 0 bases and the J gene lost 4 bases, with 10 bases spanning the gap. The full variable domain, in which reference TRBV5-6 and TRBJ1-2 provide the parts outside the CDR3, is DAGVTQSPTHLIKTRGQQVTLRCSPKSGHDTVSWYQQALGQGPQFIFQYYEEEERQRGNFPDRFSGHQFPNYSSELNVNALLLGDSALYLCASSLVRQPYGYTFGSGTRLTVV.

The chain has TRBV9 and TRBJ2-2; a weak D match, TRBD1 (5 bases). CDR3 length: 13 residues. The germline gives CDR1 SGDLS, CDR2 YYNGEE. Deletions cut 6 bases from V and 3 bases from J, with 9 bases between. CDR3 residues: CASMDKYTGELFF. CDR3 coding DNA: TGTGCCAGCATGGACAAGTACACCGGGGAGCTGTTTTTT.

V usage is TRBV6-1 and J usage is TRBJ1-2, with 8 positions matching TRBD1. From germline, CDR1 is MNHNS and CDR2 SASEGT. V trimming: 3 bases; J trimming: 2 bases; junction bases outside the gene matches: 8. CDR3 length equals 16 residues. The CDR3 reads CASSDVGTGANYGYTF. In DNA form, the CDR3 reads TGTGCCAGCAGTGATGTGGGGACAGGAGCCAACTATGGCTACACCTTC.

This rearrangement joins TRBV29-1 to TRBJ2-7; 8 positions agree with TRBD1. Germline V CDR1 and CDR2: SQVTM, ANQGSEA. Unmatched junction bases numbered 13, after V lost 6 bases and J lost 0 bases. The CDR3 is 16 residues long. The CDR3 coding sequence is TGCAGCGTGCCCCTTCCCGGGACAGGTAGCTCCTACGAGCAGTACTTC. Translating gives CSVPLPGTGSSYEQYF.

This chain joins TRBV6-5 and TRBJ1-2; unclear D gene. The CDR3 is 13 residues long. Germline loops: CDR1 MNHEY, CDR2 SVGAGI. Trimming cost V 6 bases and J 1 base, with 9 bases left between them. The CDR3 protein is CASSPQVNYGYTF. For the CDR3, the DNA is TGTGCCAGCAGCCCCCAGGTTAACTATGGCTACACCTTC.

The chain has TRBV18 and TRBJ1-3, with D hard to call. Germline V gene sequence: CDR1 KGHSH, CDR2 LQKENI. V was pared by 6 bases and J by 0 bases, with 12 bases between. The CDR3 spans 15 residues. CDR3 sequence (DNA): TGTGCCAGCTCGATGGACGGGAGCTCTGGAAACACCATATATTTT. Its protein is CASSMDGSSGNTIYF. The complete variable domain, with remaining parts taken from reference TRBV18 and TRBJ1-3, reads NAGVMQNPRHLVRRRGQEARLRCSPMKGHSHVYWYRQLPEEGLKFMVYLQKENIIDESGMPKERFSAEFPKEGPSILRIQQVVRGDSAAYFCASSMDGSSGNTIYFGEGSWLTVV.

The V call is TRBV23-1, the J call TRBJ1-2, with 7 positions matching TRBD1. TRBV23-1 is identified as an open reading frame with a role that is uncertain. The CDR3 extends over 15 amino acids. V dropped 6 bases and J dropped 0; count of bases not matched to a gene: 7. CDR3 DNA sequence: TGCGCCAGCAGACGAGGGGACAGAGCTAACTATGGCTACACCTTC. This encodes CASRRGDRANYGYTF.

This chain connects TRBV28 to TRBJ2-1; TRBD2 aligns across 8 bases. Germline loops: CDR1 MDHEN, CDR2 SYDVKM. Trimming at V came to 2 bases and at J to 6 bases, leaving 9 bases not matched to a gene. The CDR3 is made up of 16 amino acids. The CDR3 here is CASSLKRSGGPNEQFF. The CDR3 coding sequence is TGTGCCAGCAGTTTAAAAAGGAGCGGGGGACCCAATGAGCAGTTCTTC.

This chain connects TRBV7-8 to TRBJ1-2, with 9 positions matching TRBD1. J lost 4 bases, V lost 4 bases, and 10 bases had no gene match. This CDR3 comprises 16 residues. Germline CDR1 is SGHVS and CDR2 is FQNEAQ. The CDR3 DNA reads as TGTGCCAGCAGCTCCCGGGACAGGGCTGAATTCTATGGCTACACCTTC. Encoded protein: CASSSRDRAEFYGYTF.

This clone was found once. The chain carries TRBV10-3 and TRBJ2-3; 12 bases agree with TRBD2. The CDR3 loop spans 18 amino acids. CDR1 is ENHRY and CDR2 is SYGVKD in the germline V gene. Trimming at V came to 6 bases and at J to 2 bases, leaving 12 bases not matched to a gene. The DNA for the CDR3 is TGTGCCATCAGCGCGACCCCAGGACTAGCGGGGATCACAGATACGCAGTATTTT. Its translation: CAISATPGLAGITDTQYF.